The next 20 T cell receptor beta chains were all read from a single sample in a study of blood T cell dynamics during melanoma immunotherapy. Profiled with immunoSEQ multiplex PCR; TCRdb holds only in-frame clones, not every one. The sample lists more than 11,000 clones, just over 85% occurring once. Time point specified: pre-treatment baseline. Here the sequenced sample was blood, taken from a patient treated with checkpoint blockade. Receptors originate from a human donor with melanoma.

The chain links TRBV4-1 to TRBJ1-1; the D gene is possibly TRBD1 (5 bases). The CDR3 consists of 15 residues. Trimming cost V 0 bases and J 11 bases, with 19 bases left between them. The germline V gene encodes CDR1 MGHRA and CDR2 YSYEKL. The CDR3, as DNA: TGCGCCAGCAGCCAAGAAAGGGGAACGCATGGCGGCGCTTTCTTT. Translation: CASSQERGTHGGAFF.

The chain joins TRBV19 to TRBJ1-2, with 7 bases that match TRBD1. The germline gives CDR1 LNHDA, CDR2 SQIVND (reference sequence). The CDR3 loop spans 15 amino acids. The V gene end was trimmed by 5 bases and the J gene end by 6 bases; junction bases not matched to a gene: 12. CDR3 loop: CASSPRQGIADGYTF. The CDR3 DNA sequence: TGTGCCAGTAGTCCCAGACAGGGTATTGCGGATGGCTACACCTTC. Full variable domain (missing parts from reference TRBV19 and TRBJ1-2): DGGITQSPKYLFRKEGQNVTLSCEQNLNHDAMYWYRQDPGQGLRLIYYSQIVNDFQKGDIAEGYSVSREKKESFPLTVTSAQKNPTAFYLCASSPRQGIADGYTFGSGTRLTVV.

This clone is a singleton in its sample. The chain recombines TRBV9 with TRBJ2-5; 7 nucleotides align to TRBD1. Germline-derived CDR1 and CDR2 are SGDLS and YYNGEE. The CDR3 loop spans 20 amino acids. Losses at the gene ends were 0 bases for V and 2 bases for J; bases not matched to a gene: 19. The CDR3 protein is CASSVATGVGWGQLQETQYF. The DNA for the CDR3 is TGTGCCAGCAGCGTAGCTACTGGGGTTGGCTGGGGACAGTTGCAAGAGACCCAGTACTTC.

The chain has TRBV6-1 and TRBJ2-6, with D perhaps matching TRBD2 (5 bases). Trimming removed 10 bases from V and 0 bases from J, with 13 bases in between. The germline V gene encodes CDR1 MNHNS and CDR2 SASEGT. The CDR3 extends over 15 amino acids. This CDR3 reads CATEGGHSGANVLTF. CDR3 nucleotides: TGTGCCACAGAGGGTGGTCACTCTGGGGCCAACGTCCTGACTTTC.

The J gene is TRBJ2-3, the V gene TRBV7-2; D is possibly TRBD1 or TRBD2 (6 bases each). V dropped 7 bases and J dropped 5 bases, with 19 bases sitting between them. The CDR3 totals 15 residues. The germline V gene encodes CDR1 SGHTA and CDR2 FQGNSA. CDR3: CASTPGGGGGDTQYF. For the CDR3, the DNA is TGTGCCAGCACCCCCGGAGGGGGAGGAGGAGATACGCAGTATTTT.

The CDR3 coding sequence is TGTGCCAGCAGCTTAGGACGGTCCGGCAGGGGGGCGAACACTGAAGCTTTCTTT. Translating gives CASSLGRSGRGANTEAFF. The chain has TRBV7-2 and TRBJ1-1, with 7 bases lining up with TRBD1. The CDR3 length is 18 residues. V dropped 1 base and J dropped 1; count of bases not matched to a gene: 12. Germline assignment: CDR1 SGHTA and CDR2 FQGNSA.

V and J are TRBV4-1 and TRBJ1-6; D is ambiguous. Looked up from germline, CDR1 is MGHRA and CDR2 is YSYEKL. V was trimmed by 0 bases and J by 9 bases, leaving 9 bases between them. CDR3 size: 14 residues. The chain's CDR3 is CASSQERVGSPLHF. The CDR3 DNA sequence: TGCGCCAGCAGCCAAGAACGGGTCGGTTCACCCCTCCACTTT.

This clone was picked up one time. V gene TRBV7-2 combines with J gene TRBJ2-2; 7 nucleotides align to TRBD2. The trim removed 5 bases at V and 0 bases at J, leaving 6 bases unmatched. Per the germline V gene, CDR1 is SGHTA and CDR2 is FQGNSA. This CDR3 spans 16 amino acids. For the CDR3, the DNA is TGTGCCAGCAGCCCGAGGCGGGAGACGAACACCGGGGAGCTGTTTTTT. Its translation: CASSPRRETNTGELFF.

This chain connects TRBV4-3 to TRBJ1-6; 8 bases line up with TRBD1. CDR1 LGHNA and CDR2 YSLEER come from the germline V gene. The CDR3 has 17 amino acids. The ends lost 4 bases at V and 8 bases at J; junction bases unmatched: 13. The CDR3 nucleotides read TGCGCCAGCAGCCCTGTCTCGGACAGGGTCCCTGATTCACCCCTCCACTTT. Protein product: CASSPVSDRVPDSPLHF.

The V gene is TRBV5-1, the J gene TRBJ2-3; 11 nucleotides match TRBD2. Looked up from germline, CDR1 is SGHRS and CDR2 is YFSETQ. Trimming cost V 5 bases and J 4 bases; bases outside gene matches: 9. CDR3 length equals 16 residues. The CDR3 sequence: CASRPDTSGGPDTQYF. In nucleotides, the CDR3 is TGCGCCAGCAGACCTGATACTAGCGGGGGCCCAGATACGCAGTATTTT.

CDR3 sequence (DNA): TGTGCCAGCAGCGTAGCGGTACTAGCGAAGTACAATGAGCAGTTCTTC. It yields the protein CASSVAVLAKYNEQFF. The chain couples TRBV9 to TRBJ2-1; TRBD2 matches at 7 bases. The junction had 7 bases not matched to a gene; V was cut back by 0 bases and J by 4 bases. Germline-derived CDR1 and CDR2 are SGDLS and YYNGEE. There are 16 residues in the CDR3.

The chain combines TRBV5-4 with TRBJ2-5, with D possibly called TRBD1 or TRBD2 (5 bases each). Deletions cut 0 bases from V and 0 bases from J, with 6 bases between. From germline, CDR1 is SGHNT and CDR2 YYREEE (reference sequence). The CDR3 is made up of 14 amino acids. The CDR3 here is CASSLGGNQETQYF. The CDR3 bases are TGTGCCAGCAGCTTGGGGGGGAACCAAGAGACCCAGTACTTC.

This clone was seen once. This rearrangement joins TRBV27 to TRBJ2-2; D unresolved. The V and J ends lost 7 bases and 0 bases respectively, with 12 bases between them. CDR1 and CDR2 from the germline V gene are MNHEY and SMNVEV (reference sequence). CDR3 size: 15 residues. In DNA, the CDR3 is TGTGCCAGCAAGGTGGTAGGGACGAACACCGGGGAGCTGTTTTTT. It specifies CASKVVGTNTGELFF.

The V gene is TRBV5-4, the J gene TRBJ2-1; TRBD1 or TRBD2 may be the D gene (5 bases each). There are 15 residues in the CDR3. Germline V gives CDR1 SGHNT, CDR2 YYREEE (reference sequence). V was cut by 1 base and J by 10 bases, with 18 bases left in between. In nucleotides, the CDR3 is TGTGCCAGCAGCTTGTGGACAACCCCGGGCGGGGAGCAGTTCTTC. Protein sequence: CASSLWTTPGGEQFF.

The gene calls are TRBV6-1 and TRBJ2-1; no clear D gene. Trimming cost V 4 bases and J 3 bases, with 7 bases left between them. CDR3 length: 13 residues. CDR1 MNHNS and CDR2 SASEGT come from the germline V gene. The CDR3, as DNA: TGTGCCAGCAGTGCCGGGTACTACAATGAGCAGTTCTTC. Translation: CASSAGYYNEQFF.

This clone appeared a single time. The V gene is TRBV30, the J gene TRBJ1-1; D is unresolved. This CDR3 has 13 residues. Germline-derived CDR1 and CDR2 are GTSNPN and SVGIG (reference sequence). The V gene lost 4 bases and the J gene lost 0 bases, with 9 bases spanning the gap. Here the CDR3 DNA reads TGTGCCTGGACTTGGAGGCTGAACACTGAAGCTTTCTTT. It encodes CAWTWRLNTEAFF.

This chain uses TRBV11-2 with TRBJ2-3; possibly TRBD2 for D (6 bases). The germline V gene encodes CDR1 SGHAT and CDR2 FQNNGV. Deletions cut 6 bases from V and 2 bases from J, with 15 bases between. The CDR3 covers 15 residues. CDR3 protein: CASRQARGVTDTQYF. In DNA, the CDR3 is TGTGCCAGCAGGCAAGCGCGGGGTGTCACAGATACGCAGTATTTT.

Here the CDR3 reads CASSLNTGGAFF. CDR3 coding DNA: TGTGCCAGCAGCCTCAACACAGGGGGCGCTTTCTTT. The V call is TRBV7-2, the J call TRBJ1-1, with 9 bases lining up with TRBD1. This CDR3 comprises 12 residues. Trimming removed 5 bases from V and 11 bases from J; junction bases left unmatched: 6. The germline V gene encodes CDR1 SGHTA and CDR2 FQGNSA.

Only a few counts were recorded for this clone. The chain links TRBV21-1 to TRBJ2-7; the table's D gene call, TRBD1, was not cross checked with the DNA. TRBV21-1 is reported as a pseudogene. CDR3 length equals 14 residues. The CDR3 reads CASSKGDRSYEQYF. DNA for the CDR3: TGTGCCAGCAGCAAAGGGGACAGGTCCTACGAGCAGTACTTC.

This chain joins TRBV4-3 and TRBJ2-2; 8 nucleotides align to TRBD1. The CDR3 is 16 residues long. Losses at the gene ends were 1 base for V and 5 bases for J; bases not matched to a gene: 6. Germline V lookup: CDR1 LGHNA, CDR2 YSLEER. The CDR3 DNA is TGCGCCAGCAGCCAAGGATGGACAGGGTATACCGGGGAGCTGTTTTTT. It codes for CASSQGWTGYTGELFF.